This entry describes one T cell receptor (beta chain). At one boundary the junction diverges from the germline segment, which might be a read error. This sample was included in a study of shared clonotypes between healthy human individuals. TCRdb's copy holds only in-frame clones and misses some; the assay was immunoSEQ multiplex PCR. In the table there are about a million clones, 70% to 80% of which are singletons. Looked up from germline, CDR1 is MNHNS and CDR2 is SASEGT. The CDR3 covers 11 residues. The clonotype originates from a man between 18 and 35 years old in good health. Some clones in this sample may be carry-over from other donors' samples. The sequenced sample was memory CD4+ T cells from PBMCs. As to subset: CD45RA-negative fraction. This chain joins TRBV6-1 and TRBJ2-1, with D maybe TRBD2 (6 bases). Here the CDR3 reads CASSERDLPLF. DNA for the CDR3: TGTGCCAGCAGTGAGCGGGACCTCCCGCTCTTC.